This TCR beta chain was captured by sequencing in a study of Ad26.COV2.S vaccination and SARS-CoV-2 variants. Across the whole study: In the COV1001 trial, the donor was in the Ad26.COV2.S arm. Participants got Ad26.COV2.S intramuscularly, once or twice 56 days apart. Regarding the study as a whole: The TCR breadth and depth analyses may have produced an underestimate of total T cell responses.

In regard to this clone: Its antigen is not identified.

Assay: immunoSEQ multiplex PCR; the TCRdb copy retains only in-frame clones and omits some. Of approximately 410,000 clones listed, about 92% are singletons. The treatment: over 15 received Ad26.COV2.S at low or high dose, single or two shots; about 5 received placebo; per-sample allocation not given. Sampling was done on day 63 after the first vaccine or placebo injection. It was an adult aged 18-55 years in Boston who was the donor. Germline lookup yields CDR1 LNHNV and CDR2 YYDKDF (reference sequence). The CDR3 is made up of 15 amino acids. Trimming took 1 base from V and 4 from J; bases not matched to a gene: 4.

The source was peripheral blood, collected in a trial of Ad26.COV2.S vaccine versus placebo. The chain carries TRBV15 and TRBJ2-5; 9 bases agree with TRBD2. The TCR sequence derives from a person between 18 and 59 years old who received the Ad26.COV2.S COVID-19 vaccine or a placebo. Here the CDR3 reads CATSRVRGGGETQYF. As DNA, the CDR3 is TGTGCCACCAGCAGAGTGCGGGGGGGCGGAGAGACCCAGTACTTC.